The 8 T cell receptor beta chains given below trace back to one sample, sequenced in a study of monozygotic twins with inflammatory bowel disease. TCRdb reprocessed the 5' RACE reads and keeps a single row for each CDR3 protein, giving no DNA. The sample holds approximately 400,000 distinct CDR3 sequences. Sequencing was done on a sample of blood. The origin of the receptors is a human donor with ulcerative colitis or Crohn's disease, or a healthy co-twin of an affected twin (not recorded which).

The CDR3 sequence: CASSTRTGDRSYEQYF. J is TRBJ2-7 and V is TRBV7-8; there is no DNA to check the TCRdb D call of TRBD1. The germline V gene encodes CDR1 SGHVS and CDR2 FQNEAQ. The CDR3 covers 16 residues.

This chain connects TRBV25-1 to TRBJ2-3; the TCRdb call, TRBD2, lacks DNA for checking. CDR1 and CDR2 from the germline V gene are MGHDK and SYGVNS. The CDR3 covers 13 residues. The CDR3 is CASSEGPTDTQYF.

The chain has TRBV5-1 and TRBJ2-3; TCRdb's D call, TRBD1, is unchecked because there is no DNA. The CDR3 spans 13 residues. Germline V gene sequence: CDR1 SGHRS, CDR2 YFSETQ. The CDR3 region is CASSEQGGDTQYF.

The CDR3: CASSSGLDRNEQFF. The chain combines TRBV5-6 with TRBJ2-1; the D call from TCRdb, TRBD2, cannot be confirmed without DNA. Per germline, CDR1 SGHDT and CDR2 YYEEEE. The CDR3 extends over 14 amino acids.

The chain recombines TRBV11-2 with TRBJ2-6; without DNA, the TCRdb call of TRBD1 cannot be checked. Germline lookup yields CDR1 SGHAT and CDR2 FQNNGV. The CDR3 is 18 residues long. Here the CDR3 reads CASSPLDSFFSGANVLTF.

This chain links TRBV28 with TRBJ2-1; absent DNA, TCRdb's TRBD2 call cannot be checked. The germline V gene has CDR1 MDHEN and CDR2 SYDVKM. The CDR3 is 14 amino acids. The CDR3 here is CASSFFAGAGEQFF.

This chain links TRBV2 with TRBJ1-1. This CDR3 has 12 residues. CDR1 and CDR2 (germline): SNHLY, FYNNEI. The CDR3 reads CASGEGGTEAFF.

This chain uses TRBV7-2 with TRBJ2-1; the D gene TCRdb calls, TRBD1, cannot be checked with no DNA. Germline V gene sequence: CDR1 SGHTA, CDR2 FQGNSA. CDR3 length equals 15 residues. The CDR3 loop is CASSLENRVYNEQFF.